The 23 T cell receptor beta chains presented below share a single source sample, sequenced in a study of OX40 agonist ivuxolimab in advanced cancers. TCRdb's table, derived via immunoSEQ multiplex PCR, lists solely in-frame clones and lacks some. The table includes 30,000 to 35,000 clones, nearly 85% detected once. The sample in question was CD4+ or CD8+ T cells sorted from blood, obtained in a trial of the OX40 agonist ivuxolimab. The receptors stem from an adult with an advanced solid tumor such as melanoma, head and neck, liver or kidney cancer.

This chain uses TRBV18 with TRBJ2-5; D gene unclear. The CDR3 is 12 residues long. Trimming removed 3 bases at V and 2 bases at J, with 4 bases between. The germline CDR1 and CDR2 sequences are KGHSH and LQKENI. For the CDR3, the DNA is TGTGCCAGCTCACCGGGGCAAGAGACCCAGTACTTC. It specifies CASSPGQETQYF.

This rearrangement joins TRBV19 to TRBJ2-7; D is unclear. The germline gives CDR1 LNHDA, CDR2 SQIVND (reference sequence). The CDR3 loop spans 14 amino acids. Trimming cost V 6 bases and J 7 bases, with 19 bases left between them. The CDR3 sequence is CASSTRPGLGEQYF. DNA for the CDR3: TGTGCCAGTAGCACCCGGCCGGGCTTGGGGGAGCAGTACTTC.

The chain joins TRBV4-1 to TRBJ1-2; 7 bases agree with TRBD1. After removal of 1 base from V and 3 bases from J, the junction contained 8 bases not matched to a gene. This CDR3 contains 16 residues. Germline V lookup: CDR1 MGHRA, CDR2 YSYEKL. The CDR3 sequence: CASSQVSDRVDYGYTF. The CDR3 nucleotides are TGCGCCAGCAGCCAAGTATCAGACAGGGTGGACTATGGCTACACCTTC.

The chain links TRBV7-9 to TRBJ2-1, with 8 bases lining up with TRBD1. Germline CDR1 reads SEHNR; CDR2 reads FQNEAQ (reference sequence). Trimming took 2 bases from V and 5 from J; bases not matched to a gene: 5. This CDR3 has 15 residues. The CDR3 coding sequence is TGTGCCAGCAGCTTACGGACAGGGACGAACAATGAGCAGTTCTTC. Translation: CASSLRTGTNNEQFF.

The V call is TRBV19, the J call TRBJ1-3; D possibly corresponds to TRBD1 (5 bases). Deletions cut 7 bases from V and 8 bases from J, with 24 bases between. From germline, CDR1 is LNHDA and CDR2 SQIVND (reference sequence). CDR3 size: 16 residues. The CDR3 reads CASTRQDTGRGDTIYF. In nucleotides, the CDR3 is TGTGCCAGTACCCGGCAGGACACCGGGAGAGGTGACACCATATATTTT.

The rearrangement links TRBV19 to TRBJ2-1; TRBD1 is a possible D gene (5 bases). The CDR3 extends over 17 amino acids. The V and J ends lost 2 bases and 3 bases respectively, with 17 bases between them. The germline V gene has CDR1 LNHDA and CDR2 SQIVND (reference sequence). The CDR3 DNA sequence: TGTGCCAGTAGTATAACCACGACAGACCAGTTCTACAATGAGCAGTTCTTC. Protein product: CASSITTTDQFYNEQFF.

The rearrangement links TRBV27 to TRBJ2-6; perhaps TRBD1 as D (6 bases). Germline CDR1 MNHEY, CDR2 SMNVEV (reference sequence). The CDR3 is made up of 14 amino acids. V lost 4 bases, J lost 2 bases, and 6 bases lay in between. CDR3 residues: CASSSGAGANVLTF. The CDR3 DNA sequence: TGTGCCAGCAGTTCAGGGGCTGGGGCCAACGTCCTGACTTTC.

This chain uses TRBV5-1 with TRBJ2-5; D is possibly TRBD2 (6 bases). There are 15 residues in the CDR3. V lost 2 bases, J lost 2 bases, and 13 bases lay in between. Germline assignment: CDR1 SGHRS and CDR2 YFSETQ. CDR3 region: CASSFEGGRQETQYF. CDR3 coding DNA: TGCGCCAGCAGCTTCGAGGGAGGACGGCAAGAGACCCAGTACTTC. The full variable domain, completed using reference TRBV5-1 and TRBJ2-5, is KAGVTQTPRYLIKTRGQQVTLSCSPISGHRSVSWYQQTPGQGLQFLFEYFSETQRNKGNFPGRFSGRQFSNSRSEMNVSTLELGDSALYLCASSFEGGRQETQYFGPGTRLLVL.

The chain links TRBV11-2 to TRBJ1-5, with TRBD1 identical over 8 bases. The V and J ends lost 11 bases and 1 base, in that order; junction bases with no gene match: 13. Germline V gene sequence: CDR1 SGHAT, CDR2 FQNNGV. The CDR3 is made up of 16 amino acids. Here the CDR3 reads CAPAAFGQGSNQPQHF. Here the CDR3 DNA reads TGTGCCCCAGCAGCTTTCGGACAGGGAAGCAATCAGCCCCAGCATTTT. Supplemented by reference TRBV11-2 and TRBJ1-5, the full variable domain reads EAGVAQSPRYKIIEKRQSVAFWCNPISGHATLYWYQQILGQGPKLLIQFQNNGVVDDSQLPKDRFSAERLKGVDSTLKIQPAKLEDSAVYLCAPAAFGQGSNQPQHFGDGTRLSIL.

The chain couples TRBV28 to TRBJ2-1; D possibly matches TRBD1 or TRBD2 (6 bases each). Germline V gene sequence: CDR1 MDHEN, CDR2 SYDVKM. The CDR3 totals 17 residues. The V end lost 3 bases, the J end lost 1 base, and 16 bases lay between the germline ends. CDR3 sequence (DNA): TGTGCCAGCAGTTTGGAGGAGGGGGGCAGTTCCTACAATGAGCAGTTCTTC. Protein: CASSLEEGGSSYNEQFF.

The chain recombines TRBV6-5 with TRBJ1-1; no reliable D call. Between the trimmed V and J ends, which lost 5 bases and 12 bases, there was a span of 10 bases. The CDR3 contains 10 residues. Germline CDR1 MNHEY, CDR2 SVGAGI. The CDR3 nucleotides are TGTGCCAGCAGTGATACGGCGACTTTCTTT. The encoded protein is CASSDTATFF.

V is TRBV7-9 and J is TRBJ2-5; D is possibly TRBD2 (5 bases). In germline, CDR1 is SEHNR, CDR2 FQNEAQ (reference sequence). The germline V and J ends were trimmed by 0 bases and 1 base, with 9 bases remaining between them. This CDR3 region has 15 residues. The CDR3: CASSLARAPQETQYF. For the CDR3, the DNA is TGTGCCAGCAGCTTAGCGAGGGCCCCCCAAGAGACCCAGTACTTC.

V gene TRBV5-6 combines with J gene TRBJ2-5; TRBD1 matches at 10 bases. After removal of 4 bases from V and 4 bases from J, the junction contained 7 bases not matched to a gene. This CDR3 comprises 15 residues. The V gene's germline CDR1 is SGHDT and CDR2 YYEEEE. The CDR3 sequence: CASSNSGQGLETQYF. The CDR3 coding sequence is TGTGCCAGCAGCAACTCGGGACAGGGGCTAGAGACCCAGTACTTC. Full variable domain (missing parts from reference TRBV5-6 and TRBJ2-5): DAGVTQSPTHLIKTRGQQVTLRCSPKSGHDTVSWYQQALGQGPQFIFQYYEEEERQRGNFPDRFSGHQFPNYSSELNVNALLLGDSALYLCASSNSGQGLETQYFGPGTRLLVL.

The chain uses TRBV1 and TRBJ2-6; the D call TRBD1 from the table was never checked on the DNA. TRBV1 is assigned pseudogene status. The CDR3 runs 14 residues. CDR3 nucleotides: TGCACCAGCAGATCACAAAGTCGGGCCAACGTCCTGACTTTC. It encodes CTSRSQSRANVLTF.

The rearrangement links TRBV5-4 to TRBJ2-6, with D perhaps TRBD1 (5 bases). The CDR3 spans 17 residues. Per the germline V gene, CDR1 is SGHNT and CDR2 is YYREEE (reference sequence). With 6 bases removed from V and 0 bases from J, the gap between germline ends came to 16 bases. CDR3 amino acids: CASTHQGSDSGANVLTF. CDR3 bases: TGTGCCAGCACACACCAGGGTTCCGACTCTGGGGCCAACGTCCTGACTTTC.

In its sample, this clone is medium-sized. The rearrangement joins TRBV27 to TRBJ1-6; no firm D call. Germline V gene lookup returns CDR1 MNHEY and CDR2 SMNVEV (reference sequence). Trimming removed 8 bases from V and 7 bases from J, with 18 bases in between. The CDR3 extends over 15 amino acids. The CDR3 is CASGLNPVLNSPLHF. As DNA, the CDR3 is TGTGCCAGCGGTCTGAATCCGGTTCTAAATTCACCCCTCCACTTT.

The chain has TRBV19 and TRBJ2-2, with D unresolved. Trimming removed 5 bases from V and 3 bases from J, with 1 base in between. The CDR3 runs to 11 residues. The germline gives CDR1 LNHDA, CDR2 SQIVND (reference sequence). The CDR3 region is CASSDTGELFF. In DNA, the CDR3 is TGTGCCAGTAGTGACACCGGGGAGCTGTTTTTT.

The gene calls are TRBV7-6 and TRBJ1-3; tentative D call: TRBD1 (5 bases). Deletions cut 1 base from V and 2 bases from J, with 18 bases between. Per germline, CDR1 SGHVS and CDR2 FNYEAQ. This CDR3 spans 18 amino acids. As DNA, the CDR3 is TGTGCCAGCAGCTTAGATACCAGGGTGACCCGCCCTGGAAACACCATATATTTT. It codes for CASSLDTRVTRPGNTIYF.

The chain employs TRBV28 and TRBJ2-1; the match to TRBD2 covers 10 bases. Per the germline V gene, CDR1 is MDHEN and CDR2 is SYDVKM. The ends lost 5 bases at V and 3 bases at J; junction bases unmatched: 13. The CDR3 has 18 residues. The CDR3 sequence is CASSASSGGPTLYNEQFF. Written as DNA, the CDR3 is TGTGCCAGCAGTGCCTCTAGCGGGGGCCCGACTCTCTACAATGAGCAGTTCTTC.

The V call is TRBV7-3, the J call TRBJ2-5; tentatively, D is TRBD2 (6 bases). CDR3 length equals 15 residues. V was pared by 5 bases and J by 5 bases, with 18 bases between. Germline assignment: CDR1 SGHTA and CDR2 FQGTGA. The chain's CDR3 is CASSQGDFPSETQYF. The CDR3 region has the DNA TGTGCCAGCAGCCAAGGGGACTTCCCCTCGGAGACCCAGTACTTC.

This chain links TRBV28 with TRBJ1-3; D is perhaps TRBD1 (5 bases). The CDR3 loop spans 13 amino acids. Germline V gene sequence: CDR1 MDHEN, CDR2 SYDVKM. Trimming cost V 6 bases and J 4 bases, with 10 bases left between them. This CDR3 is CASRQGVGNTIYF. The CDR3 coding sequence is TGTGCCAGCAGGCAAGGGGTCGGAAACACCATATATTTT.

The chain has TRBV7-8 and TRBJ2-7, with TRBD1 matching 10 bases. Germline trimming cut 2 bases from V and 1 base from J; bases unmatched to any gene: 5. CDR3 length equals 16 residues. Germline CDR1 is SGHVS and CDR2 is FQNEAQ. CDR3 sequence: CASSLRPGQGSYEQYF. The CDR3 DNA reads TGTGCCAGCAGCTTAAGGCCGGGACAGGGGTCCTACGAGCAGTACTTC.

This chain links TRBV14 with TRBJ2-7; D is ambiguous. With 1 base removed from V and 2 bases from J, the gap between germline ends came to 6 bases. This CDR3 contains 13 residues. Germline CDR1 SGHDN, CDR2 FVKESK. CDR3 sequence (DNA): TGTGCCAGCAGCCAAGTGCGAGCCTACGAGCAGTACTTC. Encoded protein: CASSQVRAYEQYF.